This TCR beta chain was identified in a study of T cell responses to AZD1222 COVID-19 vaccine. Sequencing used immunoSEQ multiplex PCR; TCRdb keeps in-frame clones, though not all of them. Here the sample spans more than 95,000 clones, about 92% being singletons. This receptor was obtained from an adult in good health. The input for sequencing was peripheral blood, taken on day 0 of AZD1222 vaccination.

CDR3 region: CASSLVPGTNARNTIYF. DNA of the CDR3: TGTGCCAGCAGTTTAGTACCCGGGACAAACGCGAGAAACACCATATATTTT. J is TRBJ1-3 and V is TRBV28, with D possibly being TRBD1 (6 bases). Trimming removed 2 bases from V and 5 bases from J, with 19 bases in between. The CDR3 extends over 17 amino acids. The germline gives CDR1 MDHEN, CDR2 SYDVKM.